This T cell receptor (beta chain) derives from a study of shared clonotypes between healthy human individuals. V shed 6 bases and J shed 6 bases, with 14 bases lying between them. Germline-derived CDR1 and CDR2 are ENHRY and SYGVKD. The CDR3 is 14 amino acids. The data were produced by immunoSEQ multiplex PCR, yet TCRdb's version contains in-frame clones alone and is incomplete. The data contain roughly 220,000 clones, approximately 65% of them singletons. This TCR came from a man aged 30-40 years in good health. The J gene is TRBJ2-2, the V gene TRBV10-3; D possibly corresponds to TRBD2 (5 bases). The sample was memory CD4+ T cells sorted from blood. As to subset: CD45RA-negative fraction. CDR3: CAIRDSRSPGELFF. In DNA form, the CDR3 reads TGTGCCATCAGGGACTCCCGTTCCCCCGGGGAGCTGTTTTTT.